In this sample, the clone carrying this T cell receptor beta chain turned up once. Antigen specificity is unknown. There are 15 residues in the CDR3. The trim removed 6 bases at V and 8 bases at J, leaving 12 bases unmatched. From germline, CDR1 is MDHEN and CDR2 SYDVKM. It was with 60 Vbeta and 13 Jbeta primers that the PCR ran. Sequenced by immunoSEQ multiplex PCR; TCRdb stores in-frame clones only, minus some. Of around 70,000 clones listed, over 60% are singletons. The data derive from a study of cytomegalovirus exposure and HLA in healthy donors. Broader study findings: Using a false discovery rate of 0.05, a later analysis showed that 16,951 TCR beta sequences were associated with HLA alleles. Reports state that TCR beta sequences accurately predicted most subjects' HLA-A and HLA-B alleles. As a later analysis revealed, the rate of TCR association differed by HLA locus, with DRB1 most and HLA-C fewest.

Sequenced input: PBMCs. This receptor was identified in a male donor in good health and CMV-seropositive. The V call is TRBV28, the J call TRBJ1-4, with 7 bases lining up with TRBD1. The CDR3 nucleotides read TGTGCCAGCAGCCGAAAAACAGGGGTTGGCGAAAAACTGTTTTTT. It translates to CASSRKTGVGEKLFF. Full variable domain (missing parts from reference TRBV28 and TRBJ1-4): DVKVTQSSRYLVKRTGEKVFLECVQDMDHENMFWYRQDPGLGLRLIYFSYDVKMKEKGDIPEGYSVSREKKERFSLILESASTNQTSMYLCASSRKTGVGEKLFFGSGTQLSVL.